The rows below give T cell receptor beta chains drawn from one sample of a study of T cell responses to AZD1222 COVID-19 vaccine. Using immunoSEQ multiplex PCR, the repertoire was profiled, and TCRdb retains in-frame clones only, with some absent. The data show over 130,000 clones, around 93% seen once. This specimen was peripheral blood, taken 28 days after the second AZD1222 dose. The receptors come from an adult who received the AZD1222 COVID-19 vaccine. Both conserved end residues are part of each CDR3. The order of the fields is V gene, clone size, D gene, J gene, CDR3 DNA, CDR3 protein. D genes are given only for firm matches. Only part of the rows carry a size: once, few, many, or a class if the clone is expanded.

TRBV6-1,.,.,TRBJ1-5,TGTGCCAGCAGTGATAGACTGCCGAATCAGCCCCAGCATTTT,CASSDRLPNQPQHF
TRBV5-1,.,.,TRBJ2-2,TGCGCCAGCAGCGCCGACAACACCGGGGAGCTGTTTTTT,CASSADNTGELFF
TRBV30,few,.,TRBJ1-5,TGTGCCTGGAGTGGGAGCAATCAGCCCCAGCATTTT,CAWSGSNQPQHF
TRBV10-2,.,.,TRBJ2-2,TGCGCCAGCAAGAGGGCCCCCGGGGGCGGGGAGCTGTTTTTT,CASKRAPGGGELFF
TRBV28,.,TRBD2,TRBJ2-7,TGTGCCAGCAGTTTAGGGACTAGCGGGAGACTCTCCTACGAGCAGTACTTC,CASSLGTSGRLSYEQYF
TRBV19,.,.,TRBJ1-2,TGTGCCAGTAGCACCCAGCAGGGACACTATGGCTACACCTTC,CASSTQQGHYGYTF
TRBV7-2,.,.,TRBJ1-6,TGTGCCAGCAGCTTGAGGACGGGGAGCTCACCCCTCCACTTT,CASSLRTGSSPLHF
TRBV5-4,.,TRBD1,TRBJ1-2,TGTGCCAGCAGCTTAGCGCAGGGGGCGCTGGATGGCTACACCTTC,CASSLAQGALDGYTF
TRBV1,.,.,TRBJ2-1,TGCACCAGCAGCCAAGAAGGTGGACTAGCGGGGAGGCCACACTTGTACAATGAGCAGTTCTTC,CTSSQEGGLAGRPHLYNEQFF
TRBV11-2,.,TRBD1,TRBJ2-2,TGTGCCAGCAGCCGGGACAGGGGGAACACCGGGGAGCTGTTTTTT,CASSRDRGNTGELFF
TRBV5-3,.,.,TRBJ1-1,TGTGCCAGAAGCTGGAAAGCAGGGGAGAACACTGAAGCTTTCTTT,CARSWKAGENTEAFF
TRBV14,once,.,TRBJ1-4,TGTGCCAGCAAAGGTAGGGACGGATCGTATAATGAAAAACTGTTTTTT,CASKGRDGSYNEKLFF
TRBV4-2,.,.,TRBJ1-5,TGTGCCAGCAGCCAAGGAGTGCAGCCCCAGCATTTT,CASSQGVQPQHF
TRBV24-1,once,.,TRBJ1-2,TGTGCCACCAGTGATCCGGGCCGTGGCTACACCTTC,CATSDPGRGYTF
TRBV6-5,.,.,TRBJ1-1,TGTGCCAGCAGTTACTCGATTCAAGGGAGGACTGAAGCTTTCTTT,CASSYSIQGRTEAFF
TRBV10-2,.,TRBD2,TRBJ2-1,TGCGCCAGCAGTGAGTCCGGACTAGTAAGGAAGGAGCAGTTCTTC,CASSESGLVRKEQFF
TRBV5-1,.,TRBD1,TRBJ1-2,TGCGCCAGCAGCCTAGGACAGGGGGCTCACTATGGCTACACCTTC,CASSLGQGAHYGYTF
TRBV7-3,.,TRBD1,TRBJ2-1,TGTGCCAGCAGCTTATCGGGACAGGGACTAAATGAGCAGTTCTTC,CASSLSGQGLNEQFF
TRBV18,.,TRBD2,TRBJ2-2,TGTGCCAGCTCACCACCGGGACTAGCGGGAGTGTACACCGGGGAGCTGTTTTTT,CASSPPGLAGVYTGELFF
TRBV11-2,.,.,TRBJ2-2,TGTGCCAGCAGCCTTCAGACAGGCACGAACACCGGGGAGCTGTTTTTT,CASSLQTGTNTGELFF
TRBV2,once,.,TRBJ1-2,TGTGCCAGCAGTGAACGGGGAGGAAGCTACACCTTC,CASSERGGSYTF
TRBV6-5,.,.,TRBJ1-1,TGTGCCAGCAGTTACTCGGCAGACAACCCAAACACTGAAGCTTTCTTT,CASSYSADNPNTEAFF
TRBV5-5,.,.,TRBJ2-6,TGTGCCAGCAGCTTTGGGCCGGGATTATCTGGGGCCAACGTCCTGACTTTC,CASSFGPGLSGANVLTF
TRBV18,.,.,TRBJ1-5,TGTGCCAGCTCACCATTGGCAGACCGGCAGCCCCAGCATTTT,CASSPLADRQPQHF
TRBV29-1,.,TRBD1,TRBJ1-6,TGCAGCGTTAAATCAGGGGGCCGGTCACCCCTCCACTTT,CSVKSGGRSPLHF
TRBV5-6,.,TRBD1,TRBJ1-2,TGTGCCAGCAGCTACGGACAGGGATTAAATGGCTACACCTTC,CASSYGQGLNGYTF
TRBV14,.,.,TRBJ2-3,TGTGCCAGCAGCCAAGGTTCCCTAGCAGGCACAGATACGCAGTATTTT,CASSQGSLAGTDTQYF
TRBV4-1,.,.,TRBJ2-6,TGCGCCAGCAGTACTAGATGCTCTGGGGCCAACGTCCTGACTTTC,CASSTRCSGANVLTF
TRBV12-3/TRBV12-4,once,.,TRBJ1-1,TGTGCCAGCAGTCTCAGTCGGGACACTGAAGCTTTCTTT,CASSLSRDTEAFF
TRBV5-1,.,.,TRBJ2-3,TGCGCCAGCAGCGAGGCAGTCACAGATACGCAGTATTTT,CASSEAVTDTQYF
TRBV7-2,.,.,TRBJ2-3,TGTGCCAGCAGCTTATCCGCTATGCCAGATACGCAGTATTTT,CASSLSAMPDTQYF
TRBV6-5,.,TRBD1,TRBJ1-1,TGTGCCAGCAGTTCCGGGACAGGGCCACAGAACACTGAAGCTTTCTTT,CASSSGTGPQNTEAFF